One sample yielded the 15 T cell receptor beta chains listed below, sequenced in a study of T-cell memory formation after mild COVID-19. TCRdb processed the 5' RACE reads anew with MiXCR; each CDR3 protein has one entry. The sample shows more than 350,000 distinct CDR3 sequences, roughly 20% of them seen only once. Source material: PBMCs or a T cell subset sorted from them (not recorded which). The receptors were gathered from an adult woman who had mild COVID-19 (a few samples of this study predate the infection). Cell type and time point are not known.

The sample holds a few counts of this clonotype. The chain couples TRBV7-9 to TRBJ1-1; D is unclear. V was cut by 3 bases and J by 4 bases, with 9 bases left in between. The CDR3 is made up of 13 amino acids. Germline loops: CDR1 SEHNR, CDR2 FQNEAQ (reference sequence). CDR3 DNA: TGTGCCAGCAGCTTTAGGGAAAGCACTGAAGCTTTCTTT. Protein: CASSFRESTEAFF.

This clonotype has a handful of counts. The rearrangement links TRBV10-3 to TRBJ2-7; no clear D gene. Deletions cut 7 bases from V and 0 bases from J, with 10 bases between. Germline CDR1 ENHRY, CDR2 SYGVKD. The CDR3 is 13 residues long. CDR3 DNA: TGTGCCATCACATCGGACGGCTCCTACGAGCAGTACTTC. As protein: CAITSDGSYEQYF.

Here the CDR3 DNA reads TGTGCCAGCAGCCCCCTTGGGCCCTATGGCTACACCTTC. Its translation: CASSPLGPYGYTF. This sequence joins TRBV12-3 or TRBV12-4 and TRBJ1-2; D not certain. The CDR3 covers 13 residues. V was shortened by 6 bases and J by 4 bases, with 12 bases between the two germline ends.

This clonotype came up many times. The chain combines TRBV7-8 with TRBJ2-1; 9 bases line up with TRBD2. Germline loops: CDR1 SGHVS, CDR2 FQNEAQ. This CDR3 has 16 residues. V dropped 1 base and J dropped 6; count of bases not matched to a gene: 7. This CDR3 is CASSLGPAGGRNEQFF. CDR3 in DNA: TGTGCCAGCAGCTTAGGTCCAGCGGGGGGCCGCAATGAGCAGTTCTTC.

The chain has TRBV7-2 and TRBJ2-1; 10 bases match TRBD1. Germline lookup yields CDR1 SGHTA and CDR2 FQGNSA. This CDR3 is built from 15 residues. With V trimmed by 7 bases and J by 4 bases, 7 bases remained unmatched. CDR3 protein: CASTPPGQGYNEQFF. CDR3 DNA sequence: TGTGCCAGCACCCCACCGGGACAGGGGTACAATGAGCAGTTCTTC.

This chain uses TRBV5-1 with TRBJ1-2; D is ambiguous. The CDR3 consists of 13 residues. Trimming took off 7 bases at V and 8 bases at J, with 18 bases between the two ends. Per the germline V gene, CDR1 is SGHRS and CDR2 is YFSETQ. The CDR3 nucleotides read TGCGCCAGCCAGCCGGGCGTGAAAGCGGGCTACACCTTC. Translating it yields CASQPGVKAGYTF.

The rearrangement joins TRBV5-1 to TRBJ1-1, with unresolved D. Germline assignment: CDR1 SGHRS and CDR2 YFSETQ. The V end lost 1 base, the J end lost 3 bases, and 10 bases lay between the germline ends. CDR3 length: 14 residues. The chain's CDR3 is CASSLTVVDTEAFF. The CDR3 DNA sequence: TGCGCCAGCAGCTTGACTGTGGTGGACACTGAAGCTTTCTTT.

This clonotype was counted ten times or more. The chain uses TRBV12-3 or TRBV12-4 and TRBJ2-1; 7 positions agree with TRBD2. CDR3 length: 15 residues. V trimming: 5 bases; J trimming: 4 bases; junction bases outside the gene matches: 8. Here the CDR3 reads CASSQSGTKYNEQFF. The CDR3 coding sequence is TGTGCCAGCAGTCAAAGCGGGACTAAGTACAATGAGCAGTTCTTC.

This clonotype was seen ten or more times. This chain connects TRBV20-1 to TRBJ1-2; D not certain. Germline V gives CDR1 DFQATT, CDR2 SNEGSKA (reference sequence). Deletions cut 0 bases from V and 8 bases from J, with 16 bases between. This CDR3 has 14 amino acids. CDR3 in amino acids: CSARDFVGSRGYTF. The CDR3 DNA reads TGCAGTGCTAGAGATTTCGTGGGGAGCCGGGGCTACACCTTC.

This clonotype was seen ten or more times. This CDR3 is CASSPDRSSYNEQFF. The CDR3 DNA is TGCGCCAGCAGCCCGGACAGAAGCTCCTACAATGAGCAGTTCTTC. The gene calls are TRBV5-1 and TRBJ2-1; possible D gene TRBD1, 6 bases. The CDR3 has 15 amino acids. The ends were cut back, 4 bases at V and 0 bases at J, with 11 bases in the middle. Per germline, CDR1 SGHRS and CDR2 YFSETQ.

The chain couples TRBV3-1 to TRBJ1-3; D remains ambiguous. V was cut by 1 base and J by 4 bases, with 5 bases left in between. CDR1 is LGHDT, CDR2 YNNKEL, per germline (reference sequence). This CDR3 has 13 amino acids. The CDR3: CASSQVNGNTIYF. The DNA of the CDR3 is TGTGCCAGCAGCCAAGTGAACGGAAACACCATATATTTT. The entire variable domain, with the rest obtained from reference TRBV3-1 and TRBJ1-3, is as follows: DTAVSQTPKYLVTQMGNDKSIKCEQNLGHDTMYWYKQDSKKFLKIMFSYNNKELIINETVPNRFSPKSPDKAHLNLHINSLELGDSAVYFCASSQVNGNTIYFGEGSWLTVV.

The chain recombines TRBV19 with TRBJ2-3, with a possible D match to TRBD2 (6 bases). The germline V gene encodes CDR1 LNHDA and CDR2 SQIVND (reference sequence). V lost 3 bases and J lost 5, with 15 bases in between. This CDR3 has 15 residues. The CDR3 here is CASSMGRTKGDTQYF. CDR3 coding DNA: TGTGCCAGTAGTATGGGGAGGACAAAAGGAGATACGCAGTATTTT.

This clonotype was seen once. V is TRBV29-1 and J is TRBJ1-5; D is possibly TRBD1 (5 bases). The CDR3 is 12 residues long. Between the trimmed V and J ends, which lost 4 bases and 4 bases, there was a span of 8 bases. Per germline, CDR1 SQVTM and CDR2 ANQGSEA. The CDR3 here is CSVVAGNQPQHF. DNA of the CDR3: TGCAGCGTTGTGGCAGGGAATCAGCCCCAGCATTTT.

The chain recombines TRBV5-1 with TRBJ1-1; 7 bases map to TRBD1. Unmatched junction bases numbered 13, after V lost 4 bases and J lost 7 bases. Germline V CDR1 and CDR2: SGHRS, YFSETQ. CDR3 length equals 15 residues. The CDR3: CASSRTGTARIEAFF. The CDR3 bases are TGCGCCAGCAGCAGGACCGGGACAGCGAGAATTGAAGCTTTCTTT. The variable domain in full, with the rest retrieved from reference TRBV5-1 and TRBJ1-1, is KAGVTQTPRYLIKTRGQQVTLSCSPISGHRSVSWYQQTPGQGLQFLFEYFSETQRNKGNFPGRFSGRQFSNSRSEMNVSTLELGDSALYLCASSRTGTARIEAFFGQGTRLTVV.

V and J are TRBV11-3 and TRBJ2-1, with D unresolved. The V end lost 4 bases, the J end lost 5 bases, and 9 bases lay between the germline ends. The germline gives CDR1 SGHNT, CDR2 YENEEA. There are 13 residues in the CDR3. DNA for the CDR3: TGTGCCAGCAGCTATGGATCTAACAATGAGCAGTTCTTC. Protein product: CASSYGSNNEQFF.